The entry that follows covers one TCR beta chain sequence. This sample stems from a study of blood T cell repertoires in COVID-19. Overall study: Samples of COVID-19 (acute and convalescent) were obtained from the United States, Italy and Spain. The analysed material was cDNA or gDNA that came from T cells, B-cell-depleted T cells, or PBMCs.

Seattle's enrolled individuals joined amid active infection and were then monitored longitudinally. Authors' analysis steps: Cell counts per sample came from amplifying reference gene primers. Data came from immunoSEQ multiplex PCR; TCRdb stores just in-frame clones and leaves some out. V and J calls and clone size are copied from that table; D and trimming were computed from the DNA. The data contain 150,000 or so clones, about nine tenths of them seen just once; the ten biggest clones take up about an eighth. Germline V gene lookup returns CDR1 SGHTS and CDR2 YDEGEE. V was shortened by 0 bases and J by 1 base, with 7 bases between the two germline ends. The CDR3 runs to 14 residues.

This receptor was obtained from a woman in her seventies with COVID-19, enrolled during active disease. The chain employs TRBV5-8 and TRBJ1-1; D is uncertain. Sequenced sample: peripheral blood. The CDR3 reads CASSLDPGNTEAFF. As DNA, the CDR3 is TGTGCCAGCAGCTTGGATCCAGGGAACACTGAAGCTTTCTTT.